Presented here are 10 T cell receptor beta chains from one specimen sequenced in a study of technical replicates of blood from several donors. Method: immunoSEQ multiplex PCR; TCRdb's copy keeps in-frame clones and lacks some. The sample lists fewer than 75,000 clones, 93% occurring once. Sequencing was carried out using T cells isolated from PBMCs. These receptors all come from a human donor in good health.

The rearrangement uses TRBV27 and TRBJ2-7, with TRBD2 matching over 9 bases. Germline V lookup: CDR1 MNHEY, CDR2 SMNVEV (reference sequence). The junction had 9 bases not matched to a gene; V was cut back by 3 bases and J by 0 bases. This CDR3 has 17 amino acids. The chain's CDR3 is CASSFNVLAGPSYEQYF. In nucleotides, the CDR3 is TGTGCCAGCAGTTTTAACGTCCTAGCGGGACCCTCCTACGAGCAGTACTTC.

The chain is built from TRBV5-6 and TRBJ2-1; D gene ambiguous. CDR1 is SGHDT and CDR2 is YYEEEE in the germline V gene. The CDR3 contains 12 residues. Trimming took off 0 bases at V and 6 bases at J, with 4 bases between the two ends. CDR3 amino acids: CASSLATNEQFF. CDR3 DNA sequence: TGTGCCAGCAGCTTGGCTACCAATGAGCAGTTCTTC.

The genes are TRBV5-1 and TRBJ2-7, with a possible D match to TRBD2 (5 bases). V gave up 4 bases and J gave up 4 bases, with 27 bases separating them. The CDR3 extends over 18 amino acids. The V gene's germline CDR1 is SGHRS and CDR2 YFSETQ. The CDR3, as DNA: TGCGCCAGCAGCCCCGCTAGGTCTCGCGGGCTCCAAGAATACGAGCAGTACTTC. Protein: CASSPARSRGLQEYEQYF.

This clone was seen a single time. The chain uses TRBV4-2 and TRBJ1-2; 8 bases are a match to TRBD1. Germline values: CDR1 LGHNA, CDR2 YNFKEQ. The length of the CDR3 is 15 residues. Unmatched junction bases numbered 4, after V lost 2 bases and J lost 2 bases. The CDR3: CASSQTGGENYGYTF. The DNA of the CDR3 is TGTGCCAGCAGCCAAACAGGGGGGGAAAACTATGGCTACACCTTC.

The table lists this clone with a count of one. The chain is built from TRBV9 and TRBJ2-7, with 14 nucleotides matching TRBD2. The CDR3 loop spans 19 amino acids. Germline CDR1 and CDR2: SGDLS and YYNGEE. V was pared by 7 bases and J by 4 bases, with 19 bases of the junction left unmatched. The CDR3: CASSRGTSGGPPPFYEQYF. The CDR3, as DNA: TGTGCCAGCTCACGAGGGACTAGCGGGGGACCCCCCCCTTTTTACGAGCAGTACTTC.

The CDR3 here is CAIAGGISNQPQHF. The CDR3 DNA sequence: TGTGCCATCGCAGGGGGGATAAGCAATCAGCCCCAGCATTTT. This chain joins TRBV6-1 and TRBJ1-5, with 7 bases identical to TRBD1. J lost 1 base, V lost 10 bases, and 7 bases had no gene match. Per the germline V gene, CDR1 is MNHNS and CDR2 is SASEGT. The CDR3 has 14 residues.

This clone was recorded only once. The chain joins TRBV7-8 to TRBJ2-1; 7 bases match TRBD1. The CDR3 loop spans 14 amino acids. The V gene's germline CDR1 is SGHVS and CDR2 FQNEAQ. With 8 bases clipped from V and 0 bases from J, the junction kept 4 bases outside the gene matches. CDR3 nucleotides: TGTGCCAGCGCCGCAGGGGGCTCCTACAATGAGCAGTTCTTC. Translated, it gives CASAAGGSYNEQFF.

The chain links TRBV28 to TRBJ2-7, with 7 bases fitting TRBD2. The CDR3 runs to 15 residues. Unmatched junction bases numbered 14, after V lost 8 bases and J lost 4 bases. Germline-derived CDR1 and CDR2 are MDHEN and SYDVKM. DNA of the CDR3: TGTGCCAGCTCCTCGCCCAGGCGGGAGAGGTACGAGCAGTACTTC. Translating gives CASSSPRRERYEQYF.

This rearrangement joins TRBV12-2 to TRBJ1-2. TRBV12-2 is a pseudogene locus. The CDR3 sequence is 16 residues long. As DNA, the CDR3 is TGTGCAAGTCGCCGTCCCGCGCGGGGGGCTAACTATGGCTACACCTTC. Its translation: CASRRPARGANYGYTF.

CDR3 in DNA: TGTGCCAGCAGCTTACCCGGGACAGATACGCAGTATTTT. This translates into CASSLPGTDTQYF. This chain connects TRBV11-2 to TRBJ2-3, with D unresolved. The CDR3 runs to 13 residues. Trimming removed 2 bases at V and 3 bases at J, with 6 bases between. Germline assignment: CDR1 SGHAT and CDR2 FQNNGV. The full variable domain, with the rest looked up from reference TRBV11-2 and TRBJ2-3, is EAGVAQSPRYKIIEKRQSVAFWCNPISGHATLYWYQQILGQGPKLLIQFQNNGVVDDSQLPKDRFSAERLKGVDSTLKIQPAKLEDSAVYLCASSLPGTDTQYFGPGTRLTVL.